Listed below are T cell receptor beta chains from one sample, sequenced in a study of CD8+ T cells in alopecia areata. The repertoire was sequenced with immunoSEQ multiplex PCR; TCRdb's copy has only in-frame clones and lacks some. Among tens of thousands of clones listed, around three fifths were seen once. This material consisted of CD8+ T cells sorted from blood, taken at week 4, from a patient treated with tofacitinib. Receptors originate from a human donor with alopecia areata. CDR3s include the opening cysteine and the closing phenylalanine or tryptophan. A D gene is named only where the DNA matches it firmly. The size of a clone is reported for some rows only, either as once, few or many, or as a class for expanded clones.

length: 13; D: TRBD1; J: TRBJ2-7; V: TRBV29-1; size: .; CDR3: CSARTGRTYEQYF; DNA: TGCAGCGCTAGGACAGGGAGAACCTACGAGCAGTACTTC
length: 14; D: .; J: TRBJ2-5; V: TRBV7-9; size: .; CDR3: CASSDETIEETQYF; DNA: TGTGCCAGCAGCGACGAGACCATCGAAGAGACCCAGTACTTC
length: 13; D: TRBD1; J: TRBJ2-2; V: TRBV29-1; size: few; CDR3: CSGRTGNTGELFF; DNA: TGCAGCGGCAGGACAGGGAACACCGGGGAGCTGTTTTTT
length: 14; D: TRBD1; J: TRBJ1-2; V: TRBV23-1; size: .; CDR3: CASSWVRGMQGYTF; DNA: TGCGCCAGCAGCTGGGTCAGGGGGATGCAGGGCTACACCTTC
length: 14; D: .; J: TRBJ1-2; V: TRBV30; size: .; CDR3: CAWSPDVGNYGYTF; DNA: TGTGCCTGGAGTCCTGATGTGGGTAACTATGGCTACACCTTC
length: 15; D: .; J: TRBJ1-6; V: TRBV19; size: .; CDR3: CASSMAKRGNSPLHF; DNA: TGTGCCAGTAGTATGGCGAAGAGGGGTAATTCACCCCTCCACTTT
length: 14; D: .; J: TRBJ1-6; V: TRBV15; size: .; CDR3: CATSRAVISSPLHF; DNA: TGTGCCACCAGCAGAGCGGTAATCTCTTCACCCCTCCACTTT
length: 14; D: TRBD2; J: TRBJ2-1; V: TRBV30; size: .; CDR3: CAWTTSAGYNEQFF; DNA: TGTGCCTGGACCACTAGCGCAGGATACAATGAGCAGTTCTTC
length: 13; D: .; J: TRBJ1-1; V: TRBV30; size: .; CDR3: CAWSLTDNTEAFF; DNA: TGTGCCTGGAGTCTAACTGACAACACTGAAGCTTTCTTT
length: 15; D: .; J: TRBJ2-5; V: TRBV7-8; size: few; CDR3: CASSLGIGGRETQYF; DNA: TGTGCCAGCAGCTTAGGAATAGGGGGTAGGGAGACCCAGTACTTC
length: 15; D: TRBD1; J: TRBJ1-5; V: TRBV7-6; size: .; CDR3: CASSSGTGGSQPQHF; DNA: TGTGCCAGCAGTTCGGGGACAGGGGGGAGTCAGCCCCAGCATTTT
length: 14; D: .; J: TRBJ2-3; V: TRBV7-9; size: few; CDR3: CASSLVLSTDTQYF; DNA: TGTGCCAGCAGCTTAGTCCTATCTACAGATACGCAGTATTTT
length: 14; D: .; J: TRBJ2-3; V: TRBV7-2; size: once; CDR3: CASTGRLITDTQYF; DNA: TGTGCCAGCACAGGGCGACTCATCACAGATACGCAGTATTTT
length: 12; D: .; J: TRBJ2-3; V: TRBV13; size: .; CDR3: CASSLWGDTQYF; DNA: TGTGCCAGCAGCTTATGGGGGGATACGCAGTATTTT
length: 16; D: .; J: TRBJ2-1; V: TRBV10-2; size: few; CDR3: CASSESQGRSYNEQFF; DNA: TGCGCCAGCAGTGAGTCGCAGGGGAGGTCCTACAATGAGCAGTTCTTC
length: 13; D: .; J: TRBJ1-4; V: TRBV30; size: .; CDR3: CAWSVLVWEKLFF; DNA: TGTGCCTGGAGTGTTCTTGTTTGGGAAAAACTGTTTTTT
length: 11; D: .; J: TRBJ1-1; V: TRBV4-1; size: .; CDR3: CASSHGDQAFF; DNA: TGCGCCAGCAGCCATGGGGACCAAGCTTTCTTT